A selection of T cell receptor beta chains follows, all from one sample in a study of cytomegalovirus exposure and HLA in healthy donors. Clones were sequenced by immunoSEQ multiplex PCR, and TCRdb holds only the in-frame ones, with some missing. The repertoire holds a few hundred thousand clones, with approximately 80% as singletons. The specimen was PBMCs. These receptor sequences come from a girl aged 2-10 years in good health and CMV-seronegative. Each CDR3 is given with its conserved first and last residue. Each record gives: clone size, J gene, V gene, CDR3 protein. A clone size is listed for some rows: how often the clone was seen (once, few, many), or a class if it is expanded.

.,TRBJ1-1,TRBV6-1,CASSEPRTVNTEAFF
once,TRBJ1-1,TRBV5-4,CASSSREGNTEAFF
.,TRBJ2-2,TRBV5-1,CASRRAGQSFGTGELFF
.,TRBJ1-5,TRBV7-9,CASSLEGLSGQPQHF
.,TRBJ2-1,TRBV5-1,CASSPEVDEQFF
.,TRBJ1-2,TRBV9,CASRGTGNYGYTF
.,TRBJ2-7,TRBV5-4,CASSRGSGGSTYEQYF
.,TRBJ2-7,TRBV4-1,CASSPRPSAYEQYF
.,TRBJ1-6,TRBV4-1,CASSLTTGPEALHF
.,TRBJ2-2,TRBV5-1,CASSSGVPPGELFF
.,TRBJ2-7,TRBV4-1,CASSQDGDRGSYEQYF